A selection of T cell receptor beta chains follows, all from one sample in a study of blood T cell repertoires in COVID-19. Libraries were prepared by immunoSEQ multiplex PCR; TCRdb keeps only in-frame clonotypes and omits some of them. The sample records 310,000 or so clones, 65% to 90% being singletons. Sequencing used PBMCs or T cells enriched from blood (not recorded which). The receptors stem from a woman in her late teens or twenties who had recovered from COVID-19. Both conserved end residues are part of each CDR3. The order of the fields is clone size, D gene, V gene, J gene, CDR3 protein, CDR3 DNA. The D gene is left open where the match is weak. Expanded clones are given a class, and other clones once, few, many or no size at all.

>.|TRBD1|TRBV10-3|TRBJ1-2
CAISATTGGWGYTF
TGTGCCATCAGTGCTACGACAGGGGGCTGGGGCTACACCTTC
>.|TRBD1|TRBV7-2|TRBJ1-2
CASSLGSTGAGYTF
TGTGCCAGCAGCTTAGGGTCTACAGGGGCCGGCTACACCTTC
>.|TRBD2|TRBV18|TRBJ2-5
CASSPGLAQETQYF
TGTGCCAGCTCACCAGGACTAGCACAAGAGACCCAGTACTTC
>once|TRBD1|TRBV10-3|TRBJ2-2
CAISDPIKPPGGDTGELFF
TGTGCCATCAGTGACCCGATTAAGCCCCCAGGGGGAGACACCGGGGAGCTGTTTTTT
>.|.|TRBV5-1|TRBJ2-7
CASRLSGHYEQYF
TGCGCCAGCAGGTTGAGCGGGCATTACGAGCAGTACTTC
>once|TRBD1|TRBV13|TRBJ2-3
CASSHGQGKRVTQYF
TGTGCCAGCAGCCATGGACAGGGGAAGAGGGTTACGCAGTATTTT
>.|.|TRBV28|TRBJ2-7
CASSDPGTSSYEQYF
TGTGCCAGCAGTGACCCCGGGACATCCTCCTACGAGCAGTACTTC
>.|.|TRBV21-1|TRBJ2-5
CASSKARRFSSGRQETQYF
TGTGCCAGCAGCAAAGCGCGGCGATTTAGTAGCGGGAGGCAAGAGACCCAGTACTTC
>.|TRBD2|TRBV5-4|TRBJ2-7
CASSLGFGLAGGSSYEQYF
TGTGCCAGCAGCTTGGGTTTTGGACTAGCGGGAGGTTCGTCCTACGAGCAGTACTTC
>.|.|TRBV9|TRBJ1-1
CASSVGGDTEAFF
TGTGCCAGCAGCGTAGGCGGGGACACTGAAGCTTTCTTT
>many|.|TRBV5-8|TRBJ2-7
CASSLYGGYEQYF
TGTGCCAGCAGCTTGTACGGGGGCTACGAGCAGTACTTC
>.|.|TRBV2|TRBJ1-1
CASSGTRTEAFF
TGTGCCAGCAGCGGAACGAGGACTGAAGCTTTCTTT
>.|.|TRBV6-5|TRBJ1-1
CASSFLRTADTEAFF
TGTGCCAGCAGTTTTCTCCGGACAGCCGACACTGAAGCTTTCTTT
>.|.|TRBV6-1|TRBJ2-6
CASSEQQGSGANVLTF
TGTGCCAGCAGTGAACAACAGGGCTCTGGGGCCAACGTCCTGACTTTC
>.|.|TRBV6-5|TRBJ2-5
CASMRLVEETQYF
TGTGCCAGCATGCGGCTAGTAGAAGAGACCCAGTACTTC
>.|.|TRBV3-1/TRBV3-2|TRBJ2-1
CASSPLGAGHNEQFF
TGTGCCAGCAGCCCCCTGGGCGCGGGGCACAATGAGCAGTTCTTC
>.|.|TRBV6-1|TRBJ1-2
CASSETPKPFYGYTF
TGTGCCAGCAGTGAAACCCCGAAGCCGTTCTATGGCTACACCTTC
>.|.|TRBV9|TRBJ2-1
CASSPFSEGGYGPFF
TGTGCCAGCAGTCCTTTCTCTGAGGGAGGATATGGGCCGTTCTTC
>.|.|TRBV19|TRBJ1-1
CASSPRTVHEAFF
TGTGCCAGTAGTCCCAGGACAGTTCATGAAGCTTTCTTT
>.|TRBD1|TRBV10-3|TRBJ2-7
CAISESIGSGQGSEQYF
TGTGCCATCAGTGAGTCGATAGGTTCGGGACAGGGGTCCGAGCAGTACTTC
>.|.|TRBV3-1/TRBV3-2|TRBJ2-6
CASSPTLANSGANVLTF
TGTGCCAGCAGCCCCACCCTAGCCAACTCTGGGGCCAACGTCCTGACTTTC
>.|TRBD2|TRBV3-1/TRBV3-2|TRBJ2-3
CASSQVSGGATDTQYF
TGTGCCAGCAGCCAAGTTAGCGGGGGGGCCACAGATACGCAGTATTTT
>once|TRBD2|TRBV28|TRBJ2-1
CARRTSGRVGSYNEQFF
TGTGCCAGGAGGACTAGCGGGAGAGTGGGCTCCTACAATGAGCAGTTCTTC